What follows is one TCR beta chain and its context. TCRdb's copy holds only in-frame clones and misses some; the assay was immunoSEQ multiplex PCR. This table holds under 60,000 clones, roughly 89% found once. The sample comes from a study of T cells in localized non-small cell lung cancer. J was trimmed by 4 bases and V by 4 bases; bases with no gene match: 10. The germline V gene encodes CDR1 SGDLS and CDR2 YYNGEE. CDR3 length equals 16 residues. The chain couples TRBV9 to TRBJ2-3; TRBD2 agrees at 9 bases. Sequences were derived from peripheral blood, sampled before any cancer treatment. This TCR derives from an older male donor with stage III squamous cell lung carcinoma. CDR3 loop: CASSSLSGSYADTQYF. CDR3 nucleotide sequence: TGTGCCAGCAGCTCCCTTAGCGGGAGTTATGCAGATACGCAGTATTTT.